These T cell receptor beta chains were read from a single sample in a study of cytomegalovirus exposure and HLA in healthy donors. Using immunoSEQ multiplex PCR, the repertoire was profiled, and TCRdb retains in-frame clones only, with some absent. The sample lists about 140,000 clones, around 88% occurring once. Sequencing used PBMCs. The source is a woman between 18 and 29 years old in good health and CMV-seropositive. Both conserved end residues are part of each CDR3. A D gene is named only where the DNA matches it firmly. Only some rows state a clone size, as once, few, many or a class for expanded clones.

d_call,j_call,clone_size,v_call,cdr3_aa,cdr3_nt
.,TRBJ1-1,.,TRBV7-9,CASSLSGVFMNTEAFF,TGTGCCAGCAGCTTAAGCGGCGTATTTATGAACACTGAAGCTTTCTTT
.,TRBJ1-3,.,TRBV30,CAKTEGFTGNTIYF,TGTGCCAAGACGGAGGGTTTTACTGGAAACACCATATATTTT
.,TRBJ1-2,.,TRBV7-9,CASSLDTSGYTF,TGTGCCAGCAGCTTAGACACGTCGGGCTACACCTTC
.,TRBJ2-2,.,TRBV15,CATSRDHMNTGELFF,TGTGCCACCAGCAGAGACCACATGAACACCGGGGAGCTGTTTTTT
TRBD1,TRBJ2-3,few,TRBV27,CASSLLWTGNADTQYF,TGTGCCAGCAGTTTACTGTGGACAGGGAACGCAGATACGCAGTATTTT
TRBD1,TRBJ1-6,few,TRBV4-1,CASSQVRTGGNSPLHF,TGCGCCAGCAGCCAAGTACGGACAGGGGGTAATTCACCCCTCCACTTT
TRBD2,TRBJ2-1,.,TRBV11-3,CASSLEAGGLNEQFF,TGTGCCAGCAGCTTAGAGGCGGGGGGGCTCAATGAGCAGTTCTTC
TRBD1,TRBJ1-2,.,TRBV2,CASSVLGGPKEYGYTF,TGTGCCAGCAGTGTCTTAGGGGGCCCGAAGGAGTATGGCTACACCTTC
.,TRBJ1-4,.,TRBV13,CASSRGSNEKLFF,TGTGCCAGCAGCCGAGGGTCTAATGAAAAACTGTTTTTT
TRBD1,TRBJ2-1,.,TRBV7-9,CASSTSGTGSYNEQFF,TGTGCCAGCAGCACCTCCGGGACAGGGTCCTACAATGAGCAGTTCTTC
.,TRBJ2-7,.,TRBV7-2,CASSRTSYPYEQYF,TGTGCCAGCAGTCGGACTTCTTACCCCTACGAGCAGTACTTC
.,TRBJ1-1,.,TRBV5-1,CASSLAWQTEAFF,TGCGCCAGCAGCTTGGCCTGGCAAACTGAAGCTTTCTTT
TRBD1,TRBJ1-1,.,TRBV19,CASSIDRGTEAFF,TGTGCCAGTAGTATCGACAGGGGCACTGAAGCTTTCTTT
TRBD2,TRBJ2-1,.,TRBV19,CASSIEAASGSSSSYNEQFF,TGTGCCAGTAGTATCGAGGCGGCTAGCGGGAGCTCCAGCTCCTACAATGAGCAGTTCTTC